What follows are 16 T cell receptor beta chains derived from one specimen sequenced in a study of beta chain features in type 1 diabetes. Findings of the study overall: The study found moderately but significantly shorter TCRB CDR3s in all four CD4+ subsets of Type 1 diabetes patients.

Their antigens are not known. What was sequenced were expressed TCRB transcripts, since all of the isolated RNA had been reverse transcribed. Data came from immunoSEQ multiplex PCR; TCRdb stores just in-frame clones and leaves some out. The profile covers roughly 150,000 clones, with approximately 7.8% appearing a single time and approximately 1% taken by the ten largest. The sequenced sample was central memory CD4+ T cells from blood. The origin of the receptors is a middle-aged woman with type 1 diabetes.

This clone was counted between two and nine times. The rearrangement joins TRBV7-2 to TRBJ1-2; 7 nucleotides align to TRBD1. CDR1 SGHTA and CDR2 FQGNSA come from the germline V gene. The CDR3 contains 15 residues. The V gene end was trimmed by 5 bases and the J gene end by 3 bases; junction bases not matched to a gene: 9. CDR3 in DNA: TGTGCCAGCAGCGGAAGACAGGGTATTTACTATGGCTACACCTTC. Its protein is CASSGRQGIYYGYTF.

The CDR3 reads CASSLGRGNGNQPQHF. CDR3 DNA sequence: TGTGCCAGCAGCTTAGGTCGGGGTAATGGCAATCAGCCCCAGCATTTT. The rearrangement uses TRBV7-2 and TRBJ1-5; D unresolved. Trimming cost V 1 base and J 2 bases, with 12 bases left between them. Germline V CDR1 and CDR2: SGHTA, FQGNSA. This CDR3 region has 16 residues.

This clone has more than one count but fewer than ten. The chain recombines TRBV5-6 with TRBJ2-2; weak D call: TRBD1 (6 bases). Germline V gives CDR1 SGHDT, CDR2 YYEEEE. Trimming shortened V by 4 bases and J by 5 bases, and 24 bases separated the two germline ends. The CDR3 runs 18 residues. The CDR3 nucleotides are TGTGCCAGCAGCATCGTGAGGGGGTCCGGAGTGAGGACCGGGGAGCTGTTTTTT. Its protein product is CASSIVRGSGVRTGELFF.

This clone has a count of ten or more. V gene TRBV7-2 combines with J gene TRBJ1-1; 8 bases fit TRBD1. V lost 6 bases, J lost 2 bases, and 8 bases stayed unmatched. Per the germline V gene, CDR1 is SGHTA and CDR2 is FQGNSA. The length of the CDR3 is 15 residues. The CDR3 is CASSISDRANTEAFF. For the CDR3, the DNA is TGTGCCAGCAGTATCTCGGACAGGGCCAACACTGAAGCTTTCTTT.

The gene calls are TRBV5-1 and TRBJ1-2; a possible D gene is TRBD1 (5 bases). Germline V gene data show CDR1 as SGHRS and CDR2 as YFSETQ. The CDR3 sequence is 15 residues long. The V end lost 5 bases, the J end lost 4 bases, and 18 bases lay between the germline ends. The CDR3 nucleotides are TGCGCCAGCAGTCTGGGGAGGGGAGGTAGCTATGGCTACACCTTC. Translation gives CASSLGRGGSYGYTF.

This clone was found a few times. V is TRBV28 and J is TRBJ1-2; TRBD1 agrees at 7 bases. Germline V gene lookup returns CDR1 MDHEN and CDR2 SYDVKM. V trimming: 8 bases; J trimming: 10 bases; junction bases outside the gene matches: 7. CDR3 length: 11 residues. The CDR3 DNA follows: TGTGCCAGCCAGGGACAGTTCGACTACACCTTC. Translating gives CASQGQFDYTF.

This clone has at least ten counts. The chain uses TRBV7-2 and TRBJ2-3, with D possibly TRBD2 on 5 matching bases. Germline assignment: CDR1 SGHTA and CDR2 FQGNSA. V shed 5 bases and J shed 6 bases, with 12 bases lying between them. The CDR3 sequence is 13 residues long. The CDR3 nucleotides are TGTGCCAGCAGCCAACTAGTACCGGATACGCAGTATTTT. The encoded protein is CASSQLVPDTQYF. The full variable domain, rest sourced from reference TRBV7-2 and TRBJ2-3, is GAGVSQSPSNKVTEKGKDVELRCDPISGHTALYWYRQSLGQGLEFLIYFQGNSAPDKSGLPSDRFSAERTGGSVSTLTIQRTQQEDSAVYLCASSQLVPDTQYFGPGTRLTVL.

The chain has TRBV11-2 and TRBJ2-7; 8 bases align to TRBD2. CDR3 length equals 14 residues. J lost 7 bases, V lost 6 bases, and 11 bases had no gene match. CDR1 SGHAT and CDR2 FQNNGV come from the germline V gene. The CDR3 protein is CASRLSGGQGEQYF. CDR3 nucleotides: TGTGCCAGCAGGTTATCGGGAGGGCAGGGAGAGCAGTACTTC.

The J gene is TRBJ1-5, the V gene TRBV2, with 8 bases aligning to TRBD1. The germline gives CDR1 SNHLY, CDR2 FYNNEI. The CDR3 totals 14 residues. V was clipped by 3 bases and J by 4 bases; unmatched bases: 2. CDR3 coding DNA: TGTGCCAGCAGTGACAGGGGGCGAAATCAGCCCCAGCATTTT. Its protein is CASSDRGRNQPQHF.

This clone was recorded many times. This chain joins TRBV28 and TRBJ2-3; TRBD2 agrees at 7 bases. V shed 3 bases, J shed 2 bases, and the junction held 5 bases outside the gene matches. The CDR3 consists of 15 residues. From germline, CDR1 is MDHEN and CDR2 SYDVKM. CDR3 nucleotides: TGTGCCAGCAGTTTTAGTAGCGGGCTCACAGATACGCAGTATTTT. Translating it yields CASSFSSGLTDTQYF.

This clone has a handful of counts. The rearrangement links TRBV4-3 to TRBJ2-7; D is unresolved. Germline loops: CDR1 LGHNA, CDR2 YSLEER. CDR3 size: 14 residues. Trimming stripped 4 bases from V and 1 base from J, with 11 bases between. CDR3 region: CASSPRHDSYEQYF. The CDR3 nucleotides are TGCGCCAGCAGCCCTCGACACGATTCCTACGAGCAGTACTTC.

In its sample, this clone was seen a few times. The V gene is TRBV7-6, the J gene TRBJ2-5; D remains ambiguous. The CDR3 is made up of 15 amino acids. V shed 5 bases and J shed 1 base, with 14 bases lying between them. Germline CDR1 reads SGHVS; CDR2 reads FNYEAQ. CDR3 DNA: TGTGCCAGCAGCCTAAGAGTAGTAGCCCAAGAGACCCAGTACTTC. Encoded protein: CASSLRVVAQETQYF.

The genes are TRBV27 and TRBJ1-2; perhaps TRBD1 as D (5 bases). This CDR3 is 13 amino acids long. Looked up from germline, CDR1 is MNHEY and CDR2 is SMNVEV (reference sequence). V was clipped by 2 bases and J by 8 bases, with 12 bases between them. The CDR3 reads CASSLRGTGGYTF. CDR3 sequence (DNA): TGTGCCAGCAGTTTACGGGGGACTGGGGGCTACACCTTC.

The chain has TRBV10-3 and TRBJ1-3, with D uncertain. V lost 11 bases, J lost 1 base, and 12 bases lay in between. Germline assignment: CDR1 ENHRY and CDR2 SYGVKD. CDR3 length: 13 amino acids. The CDR3 is CASNLRSGNTIYF. The CDR3 DNA reads as TGTGCCTCAAACCTGCGGTCTGGAAACACCATATATTTT.

This clone occurred a few times. This chain connects TRBV11-2 to TRBJ1-4; the D is unclear. The length of the CDR3 is 11 residues. Trimming pared 3 bases from V and 8 bases from J, leaving 4 bases between. CDR1 and CDR2 from the germline V gene are SGHAT and FQNNGV. The chain's CDR3 is CASSLAEKLFF. Written as DNA, the CDR3 is TGTGCCAGCAGCTTGGCAGAAAAACTGTTTTTT.

This clone was counted between two and nine times. This chain connects TRBV29-1 to TRBJ2-4; TRBD1 matches at 8 bases. With V trimmed by 4 bases and J by 0 bases, 14 bases remained unmatched. CDR3 length: 18 amino acids. The germline V gene has CDR1 SQVTM and CDR2 ANQGSEA. The CDR3 reads CSVVSGTGAMIAKNIQYF. The CDR3, as DNA: TGCAGCGTTGTCTCAGGGACAGGAGCTATGATAGCCAAAAACATTCAGTACTTC.